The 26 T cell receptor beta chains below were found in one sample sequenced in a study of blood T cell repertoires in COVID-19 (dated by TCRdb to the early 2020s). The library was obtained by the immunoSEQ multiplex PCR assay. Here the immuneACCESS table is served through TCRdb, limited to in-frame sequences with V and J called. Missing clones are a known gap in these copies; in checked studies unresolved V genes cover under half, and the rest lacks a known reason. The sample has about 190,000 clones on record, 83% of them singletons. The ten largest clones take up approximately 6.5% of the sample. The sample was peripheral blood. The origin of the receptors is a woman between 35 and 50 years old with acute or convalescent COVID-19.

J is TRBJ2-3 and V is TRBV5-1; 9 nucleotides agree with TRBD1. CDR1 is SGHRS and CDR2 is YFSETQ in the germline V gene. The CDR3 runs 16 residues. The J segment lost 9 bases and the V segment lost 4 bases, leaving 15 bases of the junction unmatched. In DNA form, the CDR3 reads TGCGCCAGCAGCACACGGACAGGGGTGATAGCTGACACGCAGTATTTT. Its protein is CASSTRTGVIADTQYF.

CDR3 in amino acids: CASSPRLSQDEQFF. CDR3 DNA sequence: TGTGCCAGCTCACCACGTTTGAGCCAGGATGAGCAGTTCTTC. The chain employs TRBV18 and TRBJ2-1; no clear D. Germline V lookup: CDR1 KGHSH, CDR2 LQKENI. This CDR3 is 14 amino acids long. V lost 1 base, J lost 8 bases, and 12 bases lay in between.

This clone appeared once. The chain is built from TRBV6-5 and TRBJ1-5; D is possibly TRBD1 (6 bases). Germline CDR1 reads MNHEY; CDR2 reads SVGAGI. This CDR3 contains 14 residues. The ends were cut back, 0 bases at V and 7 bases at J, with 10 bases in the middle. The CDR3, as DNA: TGTGCCAGCAGTTACTCGGGGGGGCTACAGCCCCAGCATTTT. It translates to CASSYSGGLQPQHF.

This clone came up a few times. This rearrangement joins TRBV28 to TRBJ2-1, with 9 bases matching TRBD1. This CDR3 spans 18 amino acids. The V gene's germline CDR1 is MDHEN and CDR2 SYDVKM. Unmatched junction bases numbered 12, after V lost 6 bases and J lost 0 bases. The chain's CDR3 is CASRPGQGSPGSYNEQFF. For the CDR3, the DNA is TGTGCCAGCAGACCGGGACAGGGTTCCCCAGGCTCCTACAATGAGCAGTTCTTC.

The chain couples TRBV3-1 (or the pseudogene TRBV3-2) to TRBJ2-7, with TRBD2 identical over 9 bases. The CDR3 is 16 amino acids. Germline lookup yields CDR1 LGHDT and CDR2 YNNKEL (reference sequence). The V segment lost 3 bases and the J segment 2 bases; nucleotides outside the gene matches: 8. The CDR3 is CASSQASGGRAYEQYF. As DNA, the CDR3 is TGTGCCAGCAGCCAGGCCAGCGGGGGGCGCGCCTACGAGCAGTACTTC.

The chain's CDR3 is CATPTGDTQYF. CDR3 in DNA: TGTGCCACCCCTACGGGGGATACGCAGTATTTT. V is TRBV24-1 and J is TRBJ2-3; maybe TRBD2 (5 bases). Trimming took 9 bases from V and 6 from J, leaving 9 bases between them. The CDR3 length is 11 residues. CDR1 and CDR2 (germline): KGHDR, SFDVKD.

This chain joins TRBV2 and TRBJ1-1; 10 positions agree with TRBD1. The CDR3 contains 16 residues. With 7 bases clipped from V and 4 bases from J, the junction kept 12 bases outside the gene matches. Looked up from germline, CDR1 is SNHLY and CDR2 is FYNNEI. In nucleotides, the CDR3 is TGTGCCAGCAATTTTTTACCGGGACAGGGGACCACTGAAGCTTTCTTT. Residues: CASNFLPGQGTTEAFF.

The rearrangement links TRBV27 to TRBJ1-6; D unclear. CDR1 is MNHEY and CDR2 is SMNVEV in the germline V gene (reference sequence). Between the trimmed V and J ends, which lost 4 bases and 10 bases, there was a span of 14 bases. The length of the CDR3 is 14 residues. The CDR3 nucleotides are TGTGCCAGCAGTTCACTCCGGCCGGGATCACCCCTCCACTTT. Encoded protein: CASSSLRPGSPLHF.

The CDR3 here is CAWSDRTGIQPQHF. The CDR3 DNA reads as TGTGCCTGGAGTGACAGGACAGGGATTCAGCCCCAGCATTTT. The J gene is TRBJ1-5, the V gene TRBV30, with 8 bases identical to TRBD1. This CDR3 comprises 14 residues. V lost 1 base and J lost 6; bases outside the gene matches: 5. Germline V gene sequence: CDR1 GTSNPN, CDR2 SVGIG (reference sequence). The variable domain in full, with the rest retrieved from reference TRBV30 and TRBJ1-5, is SQTIHQWPATLVQPVGSPLSLECTVEGTSNPNLYWYRQAAGRGLQLLFYSVGIGQISSEVPQNLSASRPQDRQFILSSKKLLLSDSGFYLCAWSDRTGIQPQHFGDGTRLSIL.

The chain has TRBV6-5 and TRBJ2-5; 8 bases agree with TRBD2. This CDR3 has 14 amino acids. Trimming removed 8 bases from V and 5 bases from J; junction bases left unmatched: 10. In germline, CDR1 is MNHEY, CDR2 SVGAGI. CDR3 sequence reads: CASAAGRAWETQYF. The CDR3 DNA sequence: TGTGCCAGCGCGGCCGGGAGGGCCTGGGAGACCCAGTACTTC.

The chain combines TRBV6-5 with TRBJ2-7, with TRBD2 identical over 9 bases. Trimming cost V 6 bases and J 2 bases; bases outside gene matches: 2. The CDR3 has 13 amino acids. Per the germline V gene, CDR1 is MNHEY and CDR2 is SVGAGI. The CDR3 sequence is CASSAGGTYEQYF. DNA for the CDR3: TGTGCCAGCAGCGCGGGGGGGACCTACGAGCAGTACTTC.

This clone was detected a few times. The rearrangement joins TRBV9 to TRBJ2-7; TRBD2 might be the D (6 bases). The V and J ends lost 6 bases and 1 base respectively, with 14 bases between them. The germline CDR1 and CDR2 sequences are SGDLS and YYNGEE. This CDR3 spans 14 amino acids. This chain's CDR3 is CASTPTTSSYEQYF. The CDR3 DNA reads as TGTGCCAGCACCCCTACGACTAGTTCCTACGAGCAGTACTTC.

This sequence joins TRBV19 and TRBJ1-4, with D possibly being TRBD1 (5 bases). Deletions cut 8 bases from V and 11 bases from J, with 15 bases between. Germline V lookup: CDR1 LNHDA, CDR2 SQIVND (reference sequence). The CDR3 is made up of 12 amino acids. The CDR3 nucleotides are TGTGCCAGTCGGAGGGACCTCGGGAAACTGTTTTTT. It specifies CASRRDLGKLFF.

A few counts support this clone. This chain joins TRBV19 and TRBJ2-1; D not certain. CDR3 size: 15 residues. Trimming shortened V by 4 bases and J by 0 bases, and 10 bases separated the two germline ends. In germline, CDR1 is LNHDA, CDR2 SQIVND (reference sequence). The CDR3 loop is CASSTYKSSYNEQFF. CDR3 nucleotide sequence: TGTGCCAGTAGTACCTATAAAAGCTCCTACAATGAGCAGTTCTTC.

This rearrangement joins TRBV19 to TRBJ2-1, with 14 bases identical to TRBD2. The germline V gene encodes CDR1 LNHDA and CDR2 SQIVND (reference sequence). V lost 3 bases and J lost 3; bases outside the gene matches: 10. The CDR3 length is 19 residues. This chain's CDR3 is CASSMPGLAGVSGYNEQFF. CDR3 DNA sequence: TGTGCCAGTAGTATGCCGGGACTAGCGGGAGTATCTGGCTACAATGAGCAGTTCTTC.

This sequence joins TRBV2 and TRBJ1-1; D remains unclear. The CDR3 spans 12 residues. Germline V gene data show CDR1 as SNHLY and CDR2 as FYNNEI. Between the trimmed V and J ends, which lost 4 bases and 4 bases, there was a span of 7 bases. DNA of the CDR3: TGTGCCAGCAGTGTTTACATCACTGAAGCTTTCTTT. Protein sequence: CASSVYITEAFF.

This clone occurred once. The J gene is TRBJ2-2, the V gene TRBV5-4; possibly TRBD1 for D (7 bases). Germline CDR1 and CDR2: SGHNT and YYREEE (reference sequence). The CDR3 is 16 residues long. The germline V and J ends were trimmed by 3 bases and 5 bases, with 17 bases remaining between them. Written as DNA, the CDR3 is TGTGCCAGCAGCTCGCCAGGAGGGGGCCGTACCGGGGAGCTGTTTTTT. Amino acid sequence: CASSSPGGGRTGELFF.

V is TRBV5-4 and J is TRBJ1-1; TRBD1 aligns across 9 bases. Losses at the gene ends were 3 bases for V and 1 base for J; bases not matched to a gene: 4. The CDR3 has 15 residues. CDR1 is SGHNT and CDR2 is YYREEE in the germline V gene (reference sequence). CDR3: CASSSSQGANTEAFF. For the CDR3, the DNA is TGTGCCAGCAGCTCTTCACAGGGGGCGAACACTGAAGCTTTCTTT.

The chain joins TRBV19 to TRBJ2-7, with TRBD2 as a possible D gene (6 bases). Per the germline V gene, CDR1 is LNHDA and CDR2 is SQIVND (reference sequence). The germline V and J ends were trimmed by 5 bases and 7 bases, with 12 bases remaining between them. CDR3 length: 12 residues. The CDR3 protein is CASSLIGGEQYF. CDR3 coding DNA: TGTGCCAGTAGTCTAATCGGGGGAGAGCAGTACTTC. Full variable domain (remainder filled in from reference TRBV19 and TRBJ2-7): DGGITQSPKYLFRKEGQNVTLSCEQNLNHDAMYWYRQDPGQGLRLIYYSQIVNDFQKGDIAEGYSVSREKKESFPLTVTSAQKNPTAFYLCASSLIGGEQYFGPGTRLTVT.

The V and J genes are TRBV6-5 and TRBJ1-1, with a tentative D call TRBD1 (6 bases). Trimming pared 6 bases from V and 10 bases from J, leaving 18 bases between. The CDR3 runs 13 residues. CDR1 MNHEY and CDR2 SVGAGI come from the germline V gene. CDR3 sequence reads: CASRGNTGSPAFF. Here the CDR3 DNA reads TGTGCCAGCAGGGGTAACACAGGGTCCCCAGCTTTCTTT.

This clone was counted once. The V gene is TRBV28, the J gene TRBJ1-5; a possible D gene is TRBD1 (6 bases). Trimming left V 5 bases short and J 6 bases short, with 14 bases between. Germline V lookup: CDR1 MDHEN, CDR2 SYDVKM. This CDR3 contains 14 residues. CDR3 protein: CASSQHRVTQPQHF. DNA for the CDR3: TGTGCCAGCAGTCAACACAGGGTCACTCAGCCCCAGCATTTT.

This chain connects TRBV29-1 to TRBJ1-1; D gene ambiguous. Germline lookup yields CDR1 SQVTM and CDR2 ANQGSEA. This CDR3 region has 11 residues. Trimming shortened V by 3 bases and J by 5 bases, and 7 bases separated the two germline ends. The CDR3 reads CSVESITEAFF. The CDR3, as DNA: TGCAGCGTTGAGAGTATTACTGAAGCTTTCTTT.

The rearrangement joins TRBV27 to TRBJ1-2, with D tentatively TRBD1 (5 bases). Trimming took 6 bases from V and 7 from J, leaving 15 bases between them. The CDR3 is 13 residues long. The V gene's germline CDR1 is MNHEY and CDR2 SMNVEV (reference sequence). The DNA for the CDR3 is TGTGCCAGCAGGGAAATCAGGGCGGCTGGCTACACCTTC. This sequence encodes CASREIRAAGYTF.

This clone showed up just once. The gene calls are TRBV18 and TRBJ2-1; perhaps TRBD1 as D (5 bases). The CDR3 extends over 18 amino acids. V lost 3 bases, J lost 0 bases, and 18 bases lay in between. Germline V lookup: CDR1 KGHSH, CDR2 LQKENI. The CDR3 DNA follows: TGTGCCAGCTCACCTCGTGCTCTGGGGCCGGGCTCCTACAATGAGCAGTTCTTC. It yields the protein CASSPRALGPGSYNEQFF. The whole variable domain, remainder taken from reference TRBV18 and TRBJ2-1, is NAGVMQNPRHLVRRRGQEARLRCSPMKGHSHVYWYRQLPEEGLKFMVYLQKENIIDESGMPKERFSAEFPKEGPSILRIQQVVRGDSAAYFCASSPRALGPGSYNEQFFGPGTRLTVL.

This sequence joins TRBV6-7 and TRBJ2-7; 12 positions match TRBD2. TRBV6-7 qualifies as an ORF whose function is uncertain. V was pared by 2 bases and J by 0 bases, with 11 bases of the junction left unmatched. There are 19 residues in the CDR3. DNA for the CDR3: TGTGCCAGCAGTTACCCACCCGGACTAGCGGGAACCAGCTCCTACGAGCAGTACTTC. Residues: CASSYPPGLAGTSSYEQYF.

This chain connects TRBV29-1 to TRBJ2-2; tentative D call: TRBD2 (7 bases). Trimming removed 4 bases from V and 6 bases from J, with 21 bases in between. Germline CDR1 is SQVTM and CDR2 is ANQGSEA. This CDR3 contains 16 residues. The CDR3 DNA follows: TGCAGCGTTGCCCTTCAGGGGCAGCGGGATCCCGGGGAGCTGTTTTTT. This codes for CSVALQGQRDPGELFF.